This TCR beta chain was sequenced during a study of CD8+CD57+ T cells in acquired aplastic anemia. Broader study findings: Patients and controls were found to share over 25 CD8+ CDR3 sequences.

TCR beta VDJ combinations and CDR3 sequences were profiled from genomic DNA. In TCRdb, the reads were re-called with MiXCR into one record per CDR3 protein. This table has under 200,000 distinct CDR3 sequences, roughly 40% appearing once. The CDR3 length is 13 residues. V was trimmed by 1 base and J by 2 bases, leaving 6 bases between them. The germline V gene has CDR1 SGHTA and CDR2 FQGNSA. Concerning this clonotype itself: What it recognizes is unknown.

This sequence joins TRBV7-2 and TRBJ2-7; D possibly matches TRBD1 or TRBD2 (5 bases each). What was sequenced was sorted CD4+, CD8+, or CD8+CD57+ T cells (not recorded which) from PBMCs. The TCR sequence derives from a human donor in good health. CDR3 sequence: CASSLGGTYEQYF. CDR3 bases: TGTGCCAGCAGCTTAGGGGGGACCTACGAGCAGTACTTC.